The rows below give T cell receptor beta chains drawn from one sample of a study of metastatic and nonmetastatic thyroid tumors. TCRdb re-called the PCR reads with MiXCR. The table records around 30,000 clones, roughly 25% of them present only once. Material: blood. Source of these receptors: a female donor with papillary thyroid cancer or a benign thyroid nodule (not recorded which). Some clones in this sample may be carry-over from other donors' samples. The CDR3 runs from the conserved cysteine through the conserved F or W. Each record gives: CDR3 protein, CDR3 DNA, J gene, D gene, clone size, CDR3 length, V gene. D genes are given only for firm matches. Size tells how often a clone was seen (once, few, many) or the class of an expanded clone, and some rows leave it out.

CDR3 protein: CASSDEIAGGHNEQFF
CDR3 DNA: TGTGCCAGCAGTGACGAAATAGCGGGAGGGCATAATGAGCAGTTCTTC
J gene: TRBJ2-1
D gene: TRBD2
clone size: .
CDR3 length: 16
V gene: TRBV6-4

CDR3 protein: CSARRGAGYGYTF
CDR3 DNA: TGCAGTGCTAGAAGGGGCGCGGGGTATGGCTACACCTTC
J gene: TRBJ1-2
D gene: .
clone size: .
CDR3 length: 13
V gene: TRBV20-1

CDR3 protein: CASSAHVAGINTEAFF
CDR3 DNA: TGTGCCAGCAGTGCCCACGTGGCCGGGATAAACACTGAAGCTTTCTTT
J gene: TRBJ1-1
D gene: .
clone size: .
CDR3 length: 16
V gene: TRBV27

CDR3 protein: CASSPSTGGLDTQYF
CDR3 DNA: TGTGCCAGCAGTCCGTCGACAGGGGGCTTAGATACGCAGTATTTT
J gene: TRBJ2-3
D gene: TRBD1
clone size: .
CDR3 length: 15
V gene: TRBV27

CDR3 protein: CASSLADRGYKETQYF
CDR3 DNA: TGTGCCAGCAGCTTAGCGGACCGGGGATACAAAGAGACCCAGTACTTC
J gene: TRBJ2-5
D gene: .
clone size: .
CDR3 length: 16
V gene: TRBV7-9

CDR3 protein: CASSMGQRVSEAFF
CDR3 DNA: TGTGCCAGCAGCATGGGACAGAGAGTCTCTGAAGCTTTCTTT
J gene: TRBJ1-1
D gene: TRBD1
clone size: .
CDR3 length: 14
V gene: TRBV11-2

CDR3 protein: CASSQGLVSSEQYF
CDR3 DNA: TGCGCCAGCAGCCAAGGGCTAGTCTCCTCCGAGCAGTACTTC
J gene: TRBJ2-7
D gene: .
clone size: many
CDR3 length: 14
V gene: TRBV4-1

CDR3 protein: CSASRAQGGNQPQHF
CDR3 DNA: TGCAGTGCTAGCAGAGCCCAGGGTGGGAATCAGCCCCAGCATTTT
J gene: TRBJ1-5
D gene: .
clone size: many
CDR3 length: 15
V gene: TRBV20-1

CDR3 protein: CASSRDRSNEQFF
CDR3 DNA: TGTGCCAGCAGTAGGGACAGGTCCAATGAGCAGTTCTTC
J gene: TRBJ2-1
D gene: TRBD1
clone size: .
CDR3 length: 13
V gene: TRBV6-1

CDR3 protein: CAWTLGLNNQPQHF
CDR3 DNA: TGTGCCTGGACTCTAGGGTTAAACAATCAGCCCCAGCATTTT
J gene: TRBJ1-5
D gene: .
clone size: .
CDR3 length: 14
V gene: TRBV30

CDR3 protein: CASSLGATSEETQYF
CDR3 DNA: TGCGCCAGCAGCTTGGGCGCGACTAGTGAAGAGACCCAGTACTTC
J gene: TRBJ2-5
D gene: .
clone size: .
CDR3 length: 15
V gene: TRBV5-1

CDR3 protein: CASAPRLDAGTQYF
CDR3 DNA: TGTGCCAGCGCCCCGCGACTAGATGCGGGTACGCAGTATTTT
J gene: TRBJ2-3
D gene: .
clone size: many
CDR3 length: 14
V gene: TRBV2

CDR3 protein: CASTDRVLFGSTIYF
CDR3 DNA: TGTGCCAGCACCGACAGGGTTTTATTTGGAAGCACCATATATTTT
J gene: TRBJ1-3
D gene: TRBD1
clone size: few
CDR3 length: 15
V gene: TRBV28

CDR3 protein: CASRELAGHNEQFF
CDR3 DNA: TGTGCCAGTAGGGAACTAGCGGGTCACAATGAGCAGTTCTTC
J gene: TRBJ2-1
D gene: TRBD2
clone size: many
CDR3 length: 14
V gene: TRBV19

CDR3 protein: CAWSLYRGYTEAFF
CDR3 DNA: TGTGCCTGGAGTTTGTACAGGGGGTACACTGAAGCTTTCTTT
J gene: TRBJ1-1
D gene: TRBD1
clone size: .
CDR3 length: 14
V gene: TRBV30

CDR3 protein: CASSLDSTGNTIYF
CDR3 DNA: TGTGCCAGCAGCTTAGACTCAACTGGAAACACCATATATTTT
J gene: TRBJ1-3
D gene: .
clone size: .
CDR3 length: 14
V gene: TRBV7-8

CDR3 protein: CSARELKGLAEAFF
CDR3 DNA: TGCAGTGCTAGAGAGCTGAAAGGGTTGGCTGAAGCTTTCTTT
J gene: TRBJ1-1
D gene: .
clone size: .
CDR3 length: 14
V gene: TRBV20-1

CDR3 protein: CASSSRTSGSVRYEQFF
CDR3 DNA: TGTGCCAGCAGTTCCCGGACTAGCGGGAGTGTTAGGTATGAGCAGTTCTTC
J gene: TRBJ2-1
D gene: TRBD2
clone size: .
CDR3 length: 17
V gene: TRBV6-2/TRBV6-3

CDR3 protein: CASSLGGNTIYF
CDR3 DNA: TGTGCCAGCAGTTTAGGCGGAAACACCATATATTTT
J gene: TRBJ1-3
D gene: .
clone size: medium-sized
CDR3 length: 12
V gene: TRBV28

CDR3 protein: CASSFGGGYTGELFF
CDR3 DNA: TGTGCCAGCAGTTTCGGGGGGGGGTACACCGGGGAGCTGTTTTTT
J gene: TRBJ2-2
D gene: TRBD2
clone size: .
CDR3 length: 15
V gene: TRBV28

CDR3 protein: CASSFDRASGEKLFF
CDR3 DNA: TGTGCCAGCTCATTTGACAGAGCCTCTGGGGAAAAACTGTTTTTT
J gene: TRBJ1-4
D gene: .
clone size: many
CDR3 length: 15
V gene: TRBV18

CDR3 protein: CASSGGRRTYEQYF
CDR3 DNA: TGCGCCAGCTCGGGCGGGAGGAGAACCTACGAGCAGTACTTC
J gene: TRBJ2-7
D gene: TRBD2
clone size: few
CDR3 length: 14
V gene: TRBV10-2

CDR3 protein: CASSLRQGGNQPQHF
CDR3 DNA: TGTGCCAGCAGTTTACGGCAGGGGGGCAATCAGCCCCAGCATTTT
J gene: TRBJ1-5
D gene: TRBD1
clone size: medium-sized
CDR3 length: 15
V gene: TRBV28

CDR3 protein: CASSVAGLADYNEQFF
CDR3 DNA: TGTGCCAGCAGCGTCGCCGGACTAGCGGACTACAATGAGCAGTTCTTC
J gene: TRBJ2-1
D gene: TRBD2
clone size: many
CDR3 length: 16
V gene: TRBV9

CDR3 protein: CASSKPRGRGTEAFF
CDR3 DNA: TGTGCCAGCAGCAAGCCGCGGGGCCGGGGCACTGAAGCTTTCTTT
J gene: TRBJ1-1
D gene: .
clone size: .
CDR3 length: 15
V gene: TRBV7-2

CDR3 protein: CASSRSGTSGGAANEQFF
CDR3 DNA: TGTGCCAGTAGCCGATCCGGGACTAGCGGGGGGGCTGCCAATGAGCAGTTCTTC
J gene: TRBJ2-1
D gene: TRBD2
clone size: .
CDR3 length: 18
V gene: TRBV19

CDR3 protein: CASSKRTGGAGELFF
CDR3 DNA: TGTGCCAGCAGCAAACGGACAGGGGGGGCCGGGGAGCTGTTTTTT
J gene: TRBJ2-2
D gene: TRBD1
clone size: many
CDR3 length: 15
V gene: TRBV11-3

CDR3 protein: CSARVVRGINSPLHF
CDR3 DNA: TGCAGTGCTAGAGTTGTCAGGGGGATTAATTCACCCCTCCACTTT
J gene: TRBJ1-6
D gene: TRBD1
clone size: .
CDR3 length: 15
V gene: TRBV20-1

CDR3 protein: CASSQGVNTEAFF
CDR3 DNA: TGCGCCAGCAGCCAGGGGGTGAACACTGAAGCTTTCTTT
J gene: TRBJ1-1
D gene: .
clone size: many
CDR3 length: 13
V gene: TRBV4-3

CDR3 protein: CASSYRGAGANVLTF
CDR3 DNA: TGTGCCAGCAGTTACAGGGGCGCTGGGGCCAACGTCCTTACTTTC
J gene: TRBJ2-6
D gene: TRBD1
clone size: .
CDR3 length: 15
V gene: TRBV6-4

CDR3 protein: CASSLGCVGVGCYTF
CDR3 DNA: TGTGCCAGCAGCCTCGGCTGCGTGGGGGTGGGATGCTACACCTTC
J gene: TRBJ1-2
D gene: .
clone size: .
CDR3 length: 15
V gene: TRBV28

CDR3 protein: CASSLGGVSLNTEAFF
CDR3 DNA: TGTGCCAGCAGCTTGGGAGGGGTTTCACTGAACACTGAAGCTTTCTTT
J gene: TRBJ1-1
D gene: .
clone size: many
CDR3 length: 16
V gene: TRBV5-6

CDR3 protein: CASSKGGGQETQYF
CDR3 DNA: TGTGCCAGCAGCAAGGGAGGTGGCCAAGAGACCCAGTACTTC
J gene: TRBJ2-5
D gene: .
clone size: many
CDR3 length: 14
V gene: TRBV6-4

CDR3 protein: CSALKGQGMGQLQHF
CDR3 DNA: TGCAGTGCTCTGAAAGGACAGGGGATGGGGCAGCTCCAGCATTTT
J gene: TRBJ1-5
D gene: TRBD1
clone size: .
CDR3 length: 15
V gene: TRBV20-1

CDR3 protein: CSASLAGDAYEQYF
CDR3 DNA: TGCAGTGCTAGCCTAGCGGGAGATGCGTACGAGCAGTACTTC
J gene: TRBJ2-7
D gene: TRBD2
clone size: few
CDR3 length: 14
V gene: TRBV20-1

CDR3 protein: CASSRDRVENSPLHF
CDR3 DNA: TGTGCCAGCTCCCGGGACAGGGTTGAGAATTCACCCCTCCACTTT
J gene: TRBJ1-6
D gene: TRBD1
clone size: medium-sized
CDR3 length: 15
V gene: TRBV6-1

CDR3 protein: CASSNRQGRIAGGPYEQYF
CDR3 DNA: TGTGCCAGCTCGAACCGACAGGGGCGTATAGCGGGAGGGCCCTACGAGCAGTACTTC
J gene: TRBJ2-7
D gene: TRBD2
clone size: .
CDR3 length: 19
V gene: TRBV18

CDR3 protein: CATSDSGLAGVGQFF
CDR3 DNA: TGTGCCACCAGTGATTCAGGACTAGCGGGAGTAGGGCAGTTCTTC
J gene: TRBJ2-1
D gene: TRBD2
clone size: many
CDR3 length: 15
V gene: TRBV24-1

CDR3 protein: CASSSTRLSRGGELFF
CDR3 DNA: TGTGCCAGCAGCTCTACTAGGCTGAGTAGGGGAGGGGAGCTGTTTTTT
J gene: TRBJ2-2
D gene: .
clone size: .
CDR3 length: 16
V gene: TRBV13

CDR3 protein: CASSRGKGQGEGFF
CDR3 DNA: TGTGCCAGCAGTCGAGGAAAAGGGCAGGGGGAAGGTTTCTTT
J gene: TRBJ1-1
D gene: TRBD1
clone size: .
CDR3 length: 14
V gene: TRBV7-2

CDR3 protein: CASSQSRGNGYTF
CDR3 DNA: TGTGCCAGCAGCCAGTCCAGGGGCAATGGCTACACCTTC
J gene: TRBJ1-2
D gene: .
clone size: .
CDR3 length: 13
V gene: TRBV3-1

CDR3 protein: CASSGGGQGYNEQFF
CDR3 DNA: TGTGCCAGCAGCGGGGGCGGGCAGGGGTACAATGAGCAGTTCTTC
J gene: TRBJ2-1
D gene: .
clone size: many
CDR3 length: 15
V gene: TRBV5-8

CDR3 protein: CASSLDRQTGGYTF
CDR3 DNA: TGTGCCAGCAGCTTGGACAGGCAAACGGGTGGCTACACCTTC
J gene: TRBJ1-2
D gene: TRBD1
clone size: many
CDR3 length: 14
V gene: TRBV7-2

CDR3 protein: CTTPTGTGYHEQYF
CDR3 DNA: TGTACCACCCCCACGGGGACAGGGTACCACGAGCAGTACTTC
J gene: TRBJ2-7
D gene: TRBD1
clone size: few
CDR3 length: 14
V gene: TRBV19

CDR3 protein: CSANRCLNTEAFF
CDR3 DNA: TGCAGTGCTAACAGGTGTCTAAACACTGAAGCTTTCTTT
J gene: TRBJ1-1
D gene: .
clone size: few
CDR3 length: 13
V gene: TRBV20-1

CDR3 protein: CASSLDRGYNSPLHF
CDR3 DNA: TGCGCCAGCAGCTTGGACAGGGGGTATAATTCACCCCTCCACTTT
J gene: TRBJ1-6
D gene: TRBD1
clone size: .
CDR3 length: 15
V gene: TRBV5-1

CDR3 protein: CASSFRGEQFF
CDR3 DNA: TGTGCCAGCAGTTTTCGGGGTGAGCAGTTCTTC
J gene: TRBJ2-1
D gene: .
clone size: many
CDR3 length: 11
V gene: TRBV28

CDR3 protein: CASSPSALPYEQYF
CDR3 DNA: TGTGCCAGCTCACCGTCCGCACTCCCGTACGAGCAGTACTTC
J gene: TRBJ2-7
D gene: .
clone size: .
CDR3 length: 14
V gene: TRBV18

CDR3 protein: CAIRVTSGLYEQYF
CDR3 DNA: TGTGCCATCCGAGTCACTAGCGGCCTCTACGAGCAGTACTTC
J gene: TRBJ2-7
D gene: TRBD2
clone size: .
CDR3 length: 14
V gene: TRBV10-3

CDR3 protein: CASSPGPRGTDTQYF
CDR3 DNA: TGCGCCAGCAGCCCGGGACCGCGGGGCACAGATACGCAGTATTTT
J gene: TRBJ2-3
D gene: .
clone size: .
CDR3 length: 15
V gene: TRBV5-1

CDR3 protein: CASSPSLAETQYF
CDR3 DNA: TGTGCCAGCTCACCATCCCTAGCAGAGACCCAGTACTTC
J gene: TRBJ2-5
D gene: .
clone size: once
CDR3 length: 13
V gene: TRBV6-1